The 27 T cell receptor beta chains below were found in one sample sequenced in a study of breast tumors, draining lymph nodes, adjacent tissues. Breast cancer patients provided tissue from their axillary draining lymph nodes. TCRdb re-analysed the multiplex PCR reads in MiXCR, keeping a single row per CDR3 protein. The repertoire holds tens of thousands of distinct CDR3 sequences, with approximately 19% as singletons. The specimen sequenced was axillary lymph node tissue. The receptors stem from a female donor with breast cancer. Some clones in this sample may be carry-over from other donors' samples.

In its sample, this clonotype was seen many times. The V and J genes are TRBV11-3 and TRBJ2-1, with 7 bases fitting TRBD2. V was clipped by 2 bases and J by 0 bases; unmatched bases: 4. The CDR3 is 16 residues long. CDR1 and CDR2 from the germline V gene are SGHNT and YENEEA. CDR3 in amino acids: CASSLRSGNSYNEQFF. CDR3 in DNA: TGTGCCAGCAGCTTACGGAGCGGGAACTCCTACAATGAGCAGTTCTTC.

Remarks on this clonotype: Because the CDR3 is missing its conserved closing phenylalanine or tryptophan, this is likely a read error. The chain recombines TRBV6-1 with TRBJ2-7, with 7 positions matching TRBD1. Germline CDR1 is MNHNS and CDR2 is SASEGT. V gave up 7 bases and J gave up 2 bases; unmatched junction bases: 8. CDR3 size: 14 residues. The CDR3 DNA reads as TGTGCCAGCACCCTGGGGGACAGCCCCTACGAGCAGTACTCC. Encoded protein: CASTLGDSPYEQYS.

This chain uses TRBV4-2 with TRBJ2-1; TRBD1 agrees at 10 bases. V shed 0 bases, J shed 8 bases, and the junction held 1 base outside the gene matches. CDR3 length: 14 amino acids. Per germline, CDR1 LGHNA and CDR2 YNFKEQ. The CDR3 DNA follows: TGTGCCAGCAGCCAAGAGGGACAGGGGTATGAGCAGTTCTTC. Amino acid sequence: CASSQEGQGYEQFF.

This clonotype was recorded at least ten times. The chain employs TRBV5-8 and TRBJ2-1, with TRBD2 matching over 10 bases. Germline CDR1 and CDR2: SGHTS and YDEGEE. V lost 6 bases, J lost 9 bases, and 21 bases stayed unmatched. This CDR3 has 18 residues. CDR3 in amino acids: CASTFSQGGLAGVVEQFF. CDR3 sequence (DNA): TGTGCCAGCACCTTTTCGCAGGGGGGTCTAGCGGGAGTAGTTGAGCAGTTCTTC.

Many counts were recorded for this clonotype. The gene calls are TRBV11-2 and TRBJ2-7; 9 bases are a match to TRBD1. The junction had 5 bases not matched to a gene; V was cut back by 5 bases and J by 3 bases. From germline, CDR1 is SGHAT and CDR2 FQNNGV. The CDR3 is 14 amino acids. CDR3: CASSLRDRDYEQYF. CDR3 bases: TGTGCCAGCAGCCTCCGGGACAGGGACTACGAGCAGTACTTC.

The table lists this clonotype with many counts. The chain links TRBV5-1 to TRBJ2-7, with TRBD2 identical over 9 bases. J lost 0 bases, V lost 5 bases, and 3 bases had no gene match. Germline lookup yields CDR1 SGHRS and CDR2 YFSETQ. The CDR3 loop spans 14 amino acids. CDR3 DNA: TGCGCCAGCAGTTGGACTAGCGACTCCTACGAGCAGTACTTC. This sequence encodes CASSWTSDSYEQYF. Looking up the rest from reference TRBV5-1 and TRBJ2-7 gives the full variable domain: KAGVTQTPRYLIKTRGQQVTLSCSPISGHRSVSWYQQTPGQGLQFLFEYFSETQRNKGNFPGRFSGRQFSNSRSEMNVSTLELGDSALYLCASSWTSDSYEQYFGPGTRLTVT.

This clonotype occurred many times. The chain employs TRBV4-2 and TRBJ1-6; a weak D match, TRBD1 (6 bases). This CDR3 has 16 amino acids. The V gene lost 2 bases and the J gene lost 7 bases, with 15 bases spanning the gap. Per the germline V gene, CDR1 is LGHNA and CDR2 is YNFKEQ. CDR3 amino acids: CASSQSTRTDNSPLHF. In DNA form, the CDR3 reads TGTGCCAGCAGCCAATCCACCAGGACAGACAATTCACCCCTCCACTTT.

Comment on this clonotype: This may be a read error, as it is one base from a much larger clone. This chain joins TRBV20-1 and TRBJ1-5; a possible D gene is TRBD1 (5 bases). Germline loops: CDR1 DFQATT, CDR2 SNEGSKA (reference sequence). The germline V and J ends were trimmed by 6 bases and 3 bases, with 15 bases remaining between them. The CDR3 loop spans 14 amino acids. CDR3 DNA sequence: TGCAGTGCGGGACGGGGCGGATACAATCAGCCCCAGCATTTT. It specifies CSAGRGGYNQPQHF.

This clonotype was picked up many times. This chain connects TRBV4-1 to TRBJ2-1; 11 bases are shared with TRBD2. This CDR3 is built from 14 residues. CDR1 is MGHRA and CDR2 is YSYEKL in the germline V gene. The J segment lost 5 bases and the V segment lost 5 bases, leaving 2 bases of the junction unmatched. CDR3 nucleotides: TGCGCCAGCAGCTCGACTAGCGGGGACAATGAGCAGTTCTTC. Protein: CASSSTSGDNEQFF.

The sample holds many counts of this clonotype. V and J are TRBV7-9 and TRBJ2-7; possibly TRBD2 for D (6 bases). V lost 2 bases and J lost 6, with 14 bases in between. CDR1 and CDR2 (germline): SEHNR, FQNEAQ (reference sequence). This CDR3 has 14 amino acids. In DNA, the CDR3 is TGTGCCAGCAGCTTACTTGGGGGGAAGAGCGAGCAGTACTTC. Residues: CASSLLGGKSEQYF.

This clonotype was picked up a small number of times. This chain's CDR3 is CSASPGRGSNQPQHF. CDR3 nucleotide sequence: TGCAGTGCTAGTCCCGGCAGGGGGAGCAATCAGCCCCAGCATTTT. The chain uses TRBV20-1 and TRBJ1-5, with 7 bases fitting TRBD1. The CDR3 covers 15 residues. The germline V gene has CDR1 DFQATT and CDR2 SNEGSKA (reference sequence). After removal of 3 bases from V and 1 base from J, the junction contained 6 bases not matched to a gene.

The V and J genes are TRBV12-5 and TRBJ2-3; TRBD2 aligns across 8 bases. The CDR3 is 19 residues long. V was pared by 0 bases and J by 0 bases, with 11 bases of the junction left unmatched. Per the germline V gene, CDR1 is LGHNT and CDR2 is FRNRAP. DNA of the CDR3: TGTGCTAGTGGTTTGGTGGTCACTAGCGGATTACTTAGCACAGATACGCAGTATTTT. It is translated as CASGLVVTSGLLSTDTQYF.

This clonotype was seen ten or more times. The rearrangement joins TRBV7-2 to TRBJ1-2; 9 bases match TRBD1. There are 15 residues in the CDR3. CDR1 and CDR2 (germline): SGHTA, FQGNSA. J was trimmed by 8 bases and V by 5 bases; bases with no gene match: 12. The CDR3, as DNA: TGTGCCAGCAGCGCCGCGTCGGGACAGGGCGTGGGCTACACCTTC. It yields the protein CASSAASGQGVGYTF.

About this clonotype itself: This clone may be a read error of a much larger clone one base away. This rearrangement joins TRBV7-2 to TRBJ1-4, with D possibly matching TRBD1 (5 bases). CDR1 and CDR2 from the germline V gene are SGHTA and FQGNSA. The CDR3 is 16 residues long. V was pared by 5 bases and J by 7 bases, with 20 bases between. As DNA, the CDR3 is TGTGCCAGCAGCCCTCACGAACAGGCCGGGGGTGAAAAACTGTTTTTT. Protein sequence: CASSPHEQAGGEKLFF.

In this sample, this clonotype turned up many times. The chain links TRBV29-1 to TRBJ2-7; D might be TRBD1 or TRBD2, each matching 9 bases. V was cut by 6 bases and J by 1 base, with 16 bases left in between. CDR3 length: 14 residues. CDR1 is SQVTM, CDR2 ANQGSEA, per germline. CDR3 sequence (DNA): TGCAGCGTGCGGGGGGGACAGGGTTCCTACGAGCAGTACTTC. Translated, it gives CSVRGGQGSYEQYF.

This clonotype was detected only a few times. The DNA of the CDR3 is TGTGCCAGCATAGCGGGGCAAGGGGGTGAGCAGTTCTTC. As protein: CASIAGQGGEQFF. The rearrangement joins TRBV28 to TRBJ2-1, with TRBD2 identical over 8 bases. Per the germline V gene, CDR1 is MDHEN and CDR2 is SYDVKM. The CDR3 totals 13 residues. The V gene end was trimmed by 7 bases and the J gene end by 9 bases; junction bases not matched to a gene: 8.

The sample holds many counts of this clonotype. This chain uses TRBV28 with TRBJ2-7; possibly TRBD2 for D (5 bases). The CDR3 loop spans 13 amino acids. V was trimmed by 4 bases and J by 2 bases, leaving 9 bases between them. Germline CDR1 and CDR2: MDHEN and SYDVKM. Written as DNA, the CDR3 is TGTGCCAGCAGTTCACCCGGGACCTACGAGCAGTACTTC. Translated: CASSSPGTYEQYF.

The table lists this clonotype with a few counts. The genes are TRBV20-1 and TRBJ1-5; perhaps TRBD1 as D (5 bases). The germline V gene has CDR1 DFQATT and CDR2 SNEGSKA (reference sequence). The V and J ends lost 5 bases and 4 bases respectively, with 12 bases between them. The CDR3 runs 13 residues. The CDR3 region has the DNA TGCAGTGCTGGGACGGCAAAAAATCAGCCCCAGCATTTT. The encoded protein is CSAGTAKNQPQHF.

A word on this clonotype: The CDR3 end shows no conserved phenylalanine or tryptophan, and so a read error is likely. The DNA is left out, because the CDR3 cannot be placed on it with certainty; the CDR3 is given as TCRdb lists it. The CDR3 sequence is CASSLAGGGGELSS. The chain is built from TRBV12-3 or TRBV12-4 and TRBJ2-2; TRBD1 is the table's D call, not checked against the DNA. The CDR3 totals 14 residues, both ends included.

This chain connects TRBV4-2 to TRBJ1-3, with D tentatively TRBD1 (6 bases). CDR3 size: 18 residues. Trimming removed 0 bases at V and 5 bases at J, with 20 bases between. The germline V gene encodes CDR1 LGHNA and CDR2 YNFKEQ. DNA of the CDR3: TGTGCCAGCAGCCAAGAACCCGTGGGGGGGCGCGTCCGAAACACCATATATTTT. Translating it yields CASSQEPVGGRVRNTIYF.

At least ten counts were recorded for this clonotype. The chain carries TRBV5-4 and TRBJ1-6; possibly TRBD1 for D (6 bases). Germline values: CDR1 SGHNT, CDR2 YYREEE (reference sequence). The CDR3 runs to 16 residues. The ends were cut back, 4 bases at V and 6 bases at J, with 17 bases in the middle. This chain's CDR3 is CASSRIINRVNSPLHF. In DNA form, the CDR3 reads TGTGCCAGCAGCCGAATAATAAACAGGGTTAATTCACCCCTCCACTTT.

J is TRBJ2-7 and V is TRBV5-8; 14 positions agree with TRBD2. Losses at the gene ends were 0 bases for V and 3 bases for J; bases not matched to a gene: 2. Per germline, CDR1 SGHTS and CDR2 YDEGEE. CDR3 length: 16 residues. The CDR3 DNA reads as TGTGCCAGCAGCTTGGAGGGACTAGCGGGAGACTACGAGCAGTACTTC. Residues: CASSLEGLAGDYEQYF.

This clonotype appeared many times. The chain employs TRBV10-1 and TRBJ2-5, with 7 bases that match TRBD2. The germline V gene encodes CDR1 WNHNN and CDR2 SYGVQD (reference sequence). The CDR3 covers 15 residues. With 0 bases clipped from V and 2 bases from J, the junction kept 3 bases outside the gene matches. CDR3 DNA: TGCGCCAGCAGTGAGTCCGGACTAGGGCAAGAGACCCAGTACTTC. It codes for CASSESGLGQETQYF.

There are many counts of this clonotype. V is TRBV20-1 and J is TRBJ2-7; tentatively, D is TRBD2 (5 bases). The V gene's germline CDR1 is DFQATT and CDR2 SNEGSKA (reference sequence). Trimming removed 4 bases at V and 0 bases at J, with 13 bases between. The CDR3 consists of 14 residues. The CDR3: CSAKREWSSYEQYF. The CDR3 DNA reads TGCAGTGCTAAAAGGGAGTGGAGCTCCTACGAGCAGTACTTC.

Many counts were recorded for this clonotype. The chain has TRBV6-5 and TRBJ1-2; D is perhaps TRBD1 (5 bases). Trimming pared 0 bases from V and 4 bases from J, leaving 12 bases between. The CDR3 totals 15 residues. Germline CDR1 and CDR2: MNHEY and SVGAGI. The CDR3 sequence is CASSYSGVLPYGYTF. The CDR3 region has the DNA TGTGCCAGCAGTTACTCGGGGGTACTCCCCTATGGCTACACCTTC.

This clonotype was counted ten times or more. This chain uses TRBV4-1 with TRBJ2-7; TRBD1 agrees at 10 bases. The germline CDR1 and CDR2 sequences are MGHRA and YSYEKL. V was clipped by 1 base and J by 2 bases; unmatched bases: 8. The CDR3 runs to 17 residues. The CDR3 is CASSQVGQGKAPYEQYF. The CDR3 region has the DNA TGCGCCAGCAGCCAAGTGGGACAGGGGAAGGCTCCCTACGAGCAGTACTTC.

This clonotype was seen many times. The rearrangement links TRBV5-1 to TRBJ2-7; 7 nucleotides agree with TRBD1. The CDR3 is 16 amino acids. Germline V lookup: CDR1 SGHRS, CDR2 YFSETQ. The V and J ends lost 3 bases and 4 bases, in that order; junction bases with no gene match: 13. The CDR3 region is CASSSGQAQKGYEQYF. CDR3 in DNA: TGCGCCAGCAGCTCCGGACAGGCCCAGAAAGGGTACGAGCAGTACTTC.